This T cell receptor (beta chain) emerged from a study of PD-L1 blockade in urothelial cancer (dated by TCRdb to 2017 to 2019). About the investigation overall: Therapy was started at some point between 2014 and 2016 for all patients, and atezolizumab 1,200 mg was administered intravenously every 3 weeks. About 10 patients achieved durable clinical benefit and 20 did not. Patients had an ECOG performance status of 0 or 1 and had received between 0 and 3 prior chemotherapy regimens. Blood samples were analyzed 3 weeks after the start of treatment (second dose) and 6 weeks after the start of treatment. Pretreatment tumor samples and matched peripheral blood, collected serially before and after atezolizumab treatment, underwent TCR sequencing. A median of about 140,000 T cells and 80,000 or so unique TCRs was obtained from blood samples, and a median clonality of approximately 0.08 was observed. Twenty-five of 29 patients were identified as males with urothelial cancer of bladder origin, and a prior smoking history was reported by 18 of 29 patients. In the same patients, pretreatment tumors underwent whole exome sequencing and RNA sequencing in addition to TCR sequencing. Under 30 patients had pretreatment blood TCR-seq, about 25 had at least one posttreatment blood collection, and about 25 had tumor TCR-seq. Durable clinical benefit was defined as progression-free survival longer than 6 months, and TCR features were also tested against progression-free and overall survival. An exploratory multi-omic analysis was conducted of the somatic, immune and clinical correlates of response to PD-L1 blockade with atezolizumab in urothelial cancer. Beyond this particular receptor, the publication reports: Improved progression-free and overall survival was associated with having pretreatment peripheral blood TCR clonality below the median. At 3 weeks after the start of treatment, tumor-associated TCR clones in peripheral blood had expanded more in patients with durable benefit (n of about 21, p = 0.022). Because of the small sample size (n of about 30) and the many exploratory analyses performed, the results are intended to be regarded as hypothesis-generating.

The time point label, read with the paper, signifies: pretreatment peripheral blood. A cohort of roughly 30 patients with locally advanced or metastatic urothelial carcinoma, treated at Memorial Sloan Kettering on a trial protocol, was included. Peripheral blood mononuclear cells were collected pretreatment and during treatment, at between 1 and 8 total time points per patient. The Qiagen DNeasy Blood extraction kit was used to purify genomic DNA from total PBMCs and from tumor samples. Collected pretreatment and during treatment, PBMCs were isolated and stored as previously described. The germline V gene supplies CDR1 SGHRS and CDR2 YFSETQ. The CDR3, cysteine through phenylalanine, is 16 amino acids long. CDR3 DNA is the only sequence kept; it has 48 bases, read in frame from the first base. Germline trimming amounts to 4 bases on V and 4 bases on J, with 11 as the count of junction bases outside the gene matches.

With regard to this clone: This receptor's antigen is unknown. It has no much larger one-base neighbor in the sample; base qualities were not kept.

Synthetic TCR analog templates were spiked into each PCR to estimate absolute template abundance from read counts. Using the immunoSEQ assay, TCRbeta CDR3 regions were amplified from genomic DNA with bias-controlled V and J gene primers. Rearranged TCRbeta segments were sequenced at approximately 20X coverage. For the original study's pipeline: Clustering was used to correct sequencing errors, and CDR3s were annotated against IMGT so that V, D and J genes could be assigned. Downstream analyses used only productive TCRbeta rearrangements, leaving out any out-of-frame or stop-codon sequences. To compute clonality, Shannon entropy was normalized by the log of the number of unique productive sequences and then subtracted from one. Fisher's exact test with Benjamini-Hochberg correction, using a cutoff of adjusted p below 0.01, was how clones that differed between time points or between blood and tumor were identified. TCRdb's version of the immuneACCESS table is confined to in-frame rearrangements and falls short of the full clone set. An unresolved V gene accounts for under half of the shortfall where checked; the remainder is of unknown origin. V and J calls and clone size come straight from that table; D and trimming were deduced from the DNA. The sample yields approximately 47,000 clones; approximately 78% were counted once. Approximately 1.5% of the sample rests with the top ten.

The sequence derives from a man between 50 and 59 years old with urothelial cancer. This specimen consisted of PBMCs, obtained around atezolizumab (anti-PD-L1) treatment. The chain was built from TRBV5-1 and TRBJ1-1; TRBD1 fits 9 bases in the junction. Here the CDR3 is given as CASSGLGTGFGTEAFF. The nucleotide sequence reads as follows: TGCGCCAGCAGCGGGCTTGGGACAGGGTTTGGCACTGAAGCTTTCTTT.